This TCR beta chain derives from a study of cytomegalovirus exposure and HLA in healthy donors (dated by TCRdb to 2016 to 2017). Concerning the study at large: An earlier analysis of some 600 of the donors reported approximately 260 Gb of sequence data and 117 million unique TCR beta sequences obtained from some 170 million T cells. The number of typed donors differed by locus: roughly 629-630 for A, B, C, DRB1 and DQB1; 522 for DQA1; approximately 600 for DPA1; and around 470 for DPB1. In an earlier analysis of 500 to 650 of the donors, high-throughput TCR beta sequencing was used to judge whether each TCR beta V gene segment behaved as functional or pseudogenic. A separate validation cohort of roughly 130 different subjects was used in addition to the roughly 700-subject first cohort. Every repertoire in the discovery cohort had been generated on one and the same sequencing platform. Both class I and class II loci were covered by HLA typing, at four-digit resolution. The study aimed to test whether signatures of past pathogen exposure could be identified by cataloging public T cell receptors. Rather than using new phenotypic data, the later analysis identified candidate immune exposures from TCR beta sequences and from how often those sequences occurred across donors. An early release that covered about 640 HLA-typed donors contained approximately 300 gigabases of sequencing data and tens of millions of unique TCR sequences. Across about 380 genotyped donors of the cohort, an average of approximately 220,000 unique TCR beta nucleotide sequences per donor were sequenced, and around 20% of those sequences were non-productive. In a later genetic analysis, genome-wide SNP genotypes for about 55% of the roughly 700 donors were used, and that subset was treated as a discovery cohort. Because of strong linkage in the cohort, four to six DR-DQ haplotypes were treated as single units for association and clustering. Using immunosequencing, the study profiled T cell repertoires from 666 subjects and related those repertoires to cytomegalovirus serostatus. Among the roughly 410 genotyped donors, under 90% belonged to the genetic ancestry cluster associated with self-reported Caucasian donors. To study patterns of TCR occurrence, a later analysis re-analyzed previously published TCR beta repertoires from around 660 donors and added high-resolution HLA genotyping. The study combined high-throughput TCR immunosequencing, statistical association of individual TCRs with disease status, and machine learning to predict cytomegalovirus infection status. Donor age, sex, ethnicity and CMV serostatus were compiled together with the repertoire data.

Regarding this clone: Its recognized antigen is unknown. No base qualities exist here, and no much larger clone lies one base off it.

Here is what the overall study found, with its caveats: When HLA alleles, especially DR and DQ, strongly co-occurred, TCR associations were difficult to assign to individual alleles. Most TCR sequences were seen in very few donors, while some public TCRs were found in many individuals. Sequencing depth was assumed to be roughly uniform across donors in the presence/absence analyses, though that assumption may not hold. In a later analysis, some 18,000 TCR beta sequences were associated with specific HLA alleles at a false discovery rate of 0.05. According to a later analysis, TCR association rates differed among HLA loci, with DRB1 alleles showing the most associated TCRs and HLA-C alleles showing the fewest. In both the original and validation cohorts, the classifier was reported to diagnose cytomegalovirus status with high specificity and sensitivity. The study listed 164 TCR beta chains as associated with cytomegalovirus. Because the 87-base-pair reads could not distinguish some IMGT-functional V segments, including TRBV6-2 and TRBV6-3, those segments were excluded. A later analysis reported that several top co-occurrence clusters appeared linked to parvovirus B19, influenza, CMV and Epstein-Barr virus. A later genetic analysis reported fewer N-insertions in productive TCRs among donors in an Asian-associated ancestry cluster than the roughly 640-donor mean. A cluster of highly shared sequence variants was judged likely to represent a technical artifact of the sequencing pipeline. An earlier analysis of around 600 of the donors showed that most TCR beta V segments appeared in productive rearrangements either about 87% or about 30% of the time, which broadly matched IMGT annotations. This cohort had only TCR beta chains sequenced, and the lack of alpha or paired-chain data limited which features could be detected. The authors suggested that the approach could potentially be extended to other disease states and immunological phenotypes. A further reported finding was that TCR beta sequences accurately predicted the HLA-A and HLA-B alleles for most subjects in the first cohort. Because counts were too low, about 15 rarely observed V segments, including chromosome 9 orphons, were left out of the earlier analysis of some 640 of the donors. In a later genetic analysis, a missense DCLRE1C variant was associated with V-gene and J-gene trimming of TCR beta chains, and the association was replicated in an independent cohort. HLA typing was unavailable for some donors at each locus, so association tests used only the typed subset. A later analysis found that HLA-associated TCR beta chains were more clonally expanded and had lower generation probabilities than equally common non-associated chains. Linkage disequilibrium might explain the correlated functional status among segregating V segments, but an unknown experimental factor could not be ruled out. The only immune exposure information available for the cohort was CMV serostatus. A few of the identified cytomegalovirus-associated TCR beta chains were confirmed in vitro to be specific for cytomegalovirus antigens. A later analysis found that most CMV-associated TCR beta chains appeared HLA-restricted, with HLA associations seemingly driven largely by CMV exposure.

The CDR3 goes from the cysteine to the phenylalanine over 13 residues. Just CDR3 DNA is preserved here, 39 bases in frame from base 1. CDR1 SGHRS and CDR2 YFSETQ are derived from the germline V gene. V and J are truncated by 2 bases and 1 base respectively, leaving an intervening sequence of 6 bases. Receptors were amplified or captured by the immunoSEQ multiplex PCR assay. The multiplex PCR relied on a mix of 60 forward primers for TCR Vbeta segments and 13 reverse primers for TCR Jbeta segments. Amplification of the CDR3 region of rearranged TCR beta genes was performed with a multiplex PCR assay on genomic DNA. Amplified TCR beta libraries were sequenced as 87-base-pair reads on the Illumina HiSeq System. The original pipeline was this. Across the roughly 700 repertoires, a later analysis counted 80 million or so unique TCR beta chains, roughly 11 million of which were shared by at least two donors. Raw reads were error-corrected and collapsed into unique sequences with a nearest-neighbor algorithm that merged closely related sequences to remove PCR and sequencing errors. CDR3 sequences were aligned to IMGT reference sequences to assign V, D and J gene segments. For a sequence to be retained, a match of at least six nucleotides was required to both a V gene segment and a J gene segment. Rearrangements were classified as productive when the CDR3 lacked stop codons and remained in frame with V and J, and all other rearrangements were classified as non-productive. CDR3 was defined by IMGT convention, running from the second conserved V-encoded cysteine to the conserved J-encoded phenylalanine. The earlier analysis of about 640 of the donors excluded any sequence lacking an unambiguous match to a single V gene segment. In an earlier analysis of almost 600 of the donors, a V segment was called functional when productive rearrangements were above 56.7%, and segregating when the standard deviation between donors exceeded 5%. A statistical classification framework was built for diagnosing cytomegalovirus status from the catalog of TCR beta chain sequences. In a later analysis, TCR nucleotide sequences were compared against IMGT/GENE-DB human TR gene sequences so that V and J genes could be assigned. Using the TCRdist pipeline, a later analysis assigned CDR3 sequences along with most-parsimonious VDJ recombination scenarios. In a later analysis, every TCR beta chain was defined by the combination of its CDR3 amino acid sequence and its V-gene family, and reads without a unique V-gene family were dropped. As a way to deal with suspected cross-contamination and a sequencing artifact, a later analysis dropped roughly 620 nucleotide sequences that were highly shared and had low generation probability. In a later analysis, a clonal expansion index was calculated for each public chain from normalized within-repertoire ranks of inferred template counts. In a later analysis, generation probabilities were computed with a VDJ recombination model fitted to out-of-frame rearrangements, and the resulting probabilities were checked against IGoR. A later analysis scored TCR-TCR, TCR-HLA and TCR-CMV co-occurrence with hypergeometric tests, applying a repertoire-size bias correction to TCR pairs. To estimate false discovery rates, a later analysis permuted the HLA or CMV assignments 20 times. In a later analysis, co-occurring TCRs were grouped using DBSCAN, and TCRdist sequence similarity was added for clustering within HLA-allele-positive subsets. For co-occurrence clustering, repertoires with fewer than 30,000 or more than 120,000 public chains were excluded, along with roughly five repertoires with anomalous nucleotide sharing. TCRdb re-hosts the immuneACCESS table, in-frame sequences only. Its copies lack some clones; in the studies checked, an unresolved V gene accounts for under half of them, and the cause for the rest is not known. V and J calls and clone size follow that table, whereas D and trimming were derived from the DNA. This sample has about 170,000 clones in its table, and roughly 80% of those were observed once. The ten biggest clones cover about 7% of the sample.

The cohort consisted of hundreds of healthy bone marrow donors. All cohort members were sampled while nominally healthy, although unrecorded immune exposures were likely present. The donor was CMV seropositive and belonged to the group of 250 to 300 seropositive cohort members. A peripheral blood sample was collected from each donor, and TCR beta sequencing was performed on peripheral blood mononuclear cells. The Qiagen DNeasy Blood Extraction Kit was used to extract genomic DNA from the blood cell samples. The sequence links TRBV5-1 to TRBJ1-1; a confident D gene designation cannot be given. The sample comprised PBMCs. This TCR came from a young man in good health and CMV-seropositive. Here the CDR3 is given as CASSLTRNTEAFF. The bases read TGCGCCAGCAGCTTAACCAGGAACACTGAAGCTTTCTTT.